This record looks at one T cell receptor beta chain sequence and its context. Its specificity is unknown. This sample was taken from a study of T-cell memory formation after mild COVID-19. Study observations and caveats: Mainly CM and EM harbored the contracting CD4+ clones; mainly EMRA harbored the CD8+ ones.

Germline CDR1 reads MNHEY; CDR2 reads SVGAGI. V was cut by 0 bases and J by 0 bases, with 8 bases left in between. This CDR3 region has 15 residues. TCRdb processed the 5' RACE reads anew with MiXCR; each CDR3 protein has one entry. The sample includes 470,000 or so distinct CDR3 sequences, around 20% of them seen just once. This clonotype originated in an adult woman who had mild COVID-19 (a few samples of this study predate the infection). Cell type and time point are not known. The chain has TRBV6-5 and TRBJ1-1, with D possibly TRBD1 on 5 matching bases. Sequenced input: PBMCs or a T cell subset sorted from them (not recorded which). For the CDR3, the DNA is TGTGCCAGCAGTTACTCGCAGGGCTTGAACACTGAAGCTTTCTTT. This codes for CASSYSQGLNTEAFF.